The clone carrying this T cell receptor beta chain was detected many times. The data are from a study of T cells after yellow fever vaccination. This CDR3 region has 13 residues. Trimming shortened V by 8 bases and J by 5 bases, and 15 bases separated the two germline ends. Germline V gives CDR1 MNHEY, CDR2 SMNVEV (reference sequence). Each CDR3 protein is one row after TCRdb ran MiXCR on the 5' RACE reads. The sample shows about 32,000 distinct CDR3 sequences, more than 6.5% of them seen only once. This specimen consisted of PBMCs, either bulk or a sorted T-cell subset (CD4+, CD8+, memory, or dextramer-sorted; not recorded which), obtained on the day of the first yellow fever vaccination. The receptor was derived from a man aged 18 to 35 who received the YFV17D yellow fever vaccine. The chain links TRBV27 to TRBJ2-5; D unclear. CDR3 coding DNA: TGTGCCAGCCCCAAGGTAGGGATGGAGACCCAGTACTTC. Protein product: CASPKVGMETQYF.